What follows are 29 T cell receptor beta chains derived from one specimen sequenced in a study of cytomegalovirus exposure and HLA in healthy donors. The assay was immunoSEQ multiplex PCR, and TCRdb's table has in-frame clones only and misses some. The data contain 200,000 or so clones, 75% to 90% of them singletons. Sequenced input: PBMCs. These receptors all come from a woman aged 18-29 years in good health and CMV-seronegative.

The CDR3 sequence is CASSLGGRTFGETQYF. Here the CDR3 DNA reads TGTGCCAGCAGCTTAGGCGGCAGGACCTTTGGGGAGACCCAGTACTTC. The chain is built from TRBV7-7 and TRBJ2-5; D unclear. The CDR3 covers 16 residues. CDR1 and CDR2 from the germline V gene are SSHAT and FNYEAQ (reference sequence). Trimming removed 1 base at V and 5 bases at J, with 17 bases between.

Many counts were recorded for this clone. The chain joins TRBV2 to TRBJ1-1, with D possibly matching TRBD1 (5 bases). V was shortened by 6 bases and J by 4 bases, with 15 bases between the two germline ends. The CDR3 runs 14 residues. Per the germline V gene, CDR1 is SNHLY and CDR2 is FYNNEI. The CDR3: CASRLREQGTEAFF. CDR3 DNA: TGTGCCAGCAGACTCAGGGAGCAAGGCACTGAAGCTTTCTTT.

V and J are TRBV7-9 and TRBJ2-7, with 9 bases lining up with TRBD1. V shed 6 bases, J shed 5 bases, and the junction held 8 bases outside the gene matches. The germline gives CDR1 SEHNR, CDR2 FQNEAQ (reference sequence). This CDR3 comprises 14 residues. The CDR3 here is CASSLTGGIHEQYF. The CDR3 DNA is TGTGCCAGCAGTTTAACAGGGGGCATACACGAGCAGTACTTC.

The chain carries TRBV6-1 and TRBJ1-4; possible D gene TRBD1, 6 bases. Looked up from germline, CDR1 is MNHNS and CDR2 is SASEGT. The CDR3 contains 15 residues. The V and J ends lost 4 bases and 7 bases respectively, with 16 bases between them. In DNA form, the CDR3 reads TGTGCCAGCAGTGGCGGGGGCGGGGGAGCTGAAAAACTGTTTTTT. Amino acid sequence: CASSGGGGGAEKLFF.

The chain uses TRBV2 and TRBJ1-2, with 9 bases aligning to TRBD1. J gave up 8 bases and V 3 bases, and 10 bases lay outside the gene matches. The germline V gene has CDR1 SNHLY and CDR2 FYNNEI. The CDR3 sequence is 15 residues long. CDR3 loop: CASSETTGGAGGYTF. The CDR3 DNA sequence: TGTGCCAGCAGTGAGACCACAGGGGGCGCAGGGGGCTACACCTTC.

In this sample, this clone turned up once. The V call is TRBV7-2, the J call TRBJ2-1; 13 bases line up with TRBD2. V shed 5 bases, J shed 8 bases, and the junction held 6 bases outside the gene matches. In germline, CDR1 is SGHTA, CDR2 FQGNSA. The CDR3 has 15 residues. CDR3 sequence: CASSPLAGGPYEQFF. CDR3 nucleotide sequence: TGTGCCAGCAGCCCACTAGCGGGGGGGCCTTATGAGCAGTTCTTC. Drawing the rest from reference TRBV7-2 and TRBJ2-1, the complete variable domain is GAGVSQSPSNKVTEKGKDVELRCDPISGHTALYWYRQSLGQGLEFLIYFQGNSAPDKSGLPSDRFSAERTGGSVSTLTIQRTQQEDSAVYLCASSPLAGGPYEQFFGPGTRLTVL.

This clone was found once. V usage is TRBV28 and J usage is TRBJ2-3, with D unresolved. The CDR3 consists of 13 residues. V was pared by 2 bases and J by 1 base, with 4 bases between. CDR1 is MDHEN and CDR2 is SYDVKM in the germline V gene. The chain's CDR3 is CASSLAGTDTQYF. In DNA form, the CDR3 reads TGTGCCAGCAGTTTAGCGGGCACAGATACGCAGTATTTT.

J is TRBJ1-1 and V is TRBV5-1; D is perhaps TRBD1 (6 bases). The CDR3 has 14 amino acids. Trimming shortened V by 5 bases and J by 1 base, and 12 bases separated the two germline ends. Germline V gene sequence: CDR1 SGHRS, CDR2 YFSETQ. DNA of the CDR3: TGCGCCAGCAGACAGGACAGCCCGAACACTGAAGCTTTCTTT. Protein product: CASRQDSPNTEAFF.

The chain is built from TRBV19 and TRBJ2-6; the D gene is possibly TRBD2 (6 bases). The length of the CDR3 is 16 residues. Germline assignment: CDR1 LNHDA and CDR2 SQIVND (reference sequence). Deletions cut 7 bases from V and 0 bases from J, with 13 bases between. CDR3 in DNA: TGTGCCAGTATGGGGGGTTCCAACTCTGGGGCCAACGTCCTGACTTTC. Residues: CASMGGSNSGANVLTF. Using reference TRBV19 and TRBJ2-6 for the parts outside the CDR3, the full variable domain is DGGITQSPKYLFRKEGQNVTLSCEQNLNHDAMYWYRQDPGQGLRLIYYSQIVNDFQKGDIAEGYSVSREKKESFPLTVTSAQKNPTAFYLCASMGGSNSGANVLTFGAGSRLTVL.

The rearrangement joins TRBV30 to TRBJ2-7; D remains unclear. CDR1 and CDR2 from the germline V gene are GTSNPN and SVGIG (reference sequence). The ends were cut back, 1 base at V and 3 bases at J, with 4 bases in the middle. There are 11 residues in the CDR3. Written as DNA, the CDR3 is TGTGCCTGGAGTGGAAACTACGAGCAGTACTTC. This encodes CAWSGNYEQYF.

Details on this clone: Relative to the germline gene, one junction end is altered; a read error may explain this. CDR3 region: CASKGQGAGGEEDF. The CDR3 region has the DNA TGCGCCAGCAAGGGACAGGGGGCCGGGGGGGAAGAGGACTTC. The chain has TRBV5-1 and TRBJ2-4, with 12 bases matching TRBD1. This CDR3 region has 14 residues. Germline assignment: CDR1 SGHRS and CDR2 YFSETQ.

The chain joins TRBV7-3 to TRBJ1-6; D is unresolved. The CDR3 runs to 15 residues. Trimming took off 5 bases at V and 5 bases at J, with 13 bases between the two ends. Per germline, CDR1 SGHTA and CDR2 FQGTGA. CDR3 DNA sequence: TGTGCCAGCAGCATCAGCGTTGGCAATAATTCACCCCTCCACTTT. Protein: CASSISVGNNSPLHF.

The genes are TRBV27 and TRBJ2-3; the D gene is possibly TRBD1 (5 bases). The CDR3 runs 14 residues. Deletions cut 7 bases from V and 2 bases from J, with 13 bases between. The germline V gene has CDR1 MNHEY and CDR2 SMNVEV (reference sequence). The CDR3 bases are TGTGCCAGCAAATGGGCCAGGGCCACAGATACGCAGTATTTT. Protein product: CASKWARATDTQYF.

The chain combines TRBV5-1 with TRBJ2-7; tentative D call: TRBD1 (6 bases). CDR1 is SGHRS, CDR2 YFSETQ, per germline. Trimming cost V 4 bases and J 0 bases, with 14 bases left between them. CDR3 length equals 15 residues. The CDR3 here is CASSSLRGSSYEQYF. The CDR3 DNA follows: TGCGCCAGCAGCAGCCTCAGGGGAAGCTCCTACGAGCAGTACTTC.

The chain employs TRBV5-1 and TRBJ2-2; D is perhaps TRBD1 (6 bases). Germline-derived CDR1 and CDR2 are SGHRS and YFSETQ. The CDR3 is 15 amino acids. Deletions cut 4 bases from V and 5 bases from J, with 15 bases between. For the CDR3, the DNA is TGCGCCAGCAGCCCAGGACAGATAATAACCGGGGAGCTGTTTTTT. Translating it yields CASSPGQIITGELFF.

This chain connects TRBV19 to TRBJ2-3; TRBD2 is a possible D gene (6 bases). Deletions cut 8 bases from V and 1 base from J, with 13 bases between. The V gene's germline CDR1 is LNHDA and CDR2 SQIVND (reference sequence). This CDR3 has 14 amino acids. Here the CDR3 DNA reads TGTGCCAGTTCAAAGAGGAGGGGCACAGATACGCAGTATTTT. Its protein is CASSKRRGTDTQYF. Full variable domain (remainder filled in from reference TRBV19 and TRBJ2-3): DGGITQSPKYLFRKEGQNVTLSCEQNLNHDAMYWYRQDPGQGLRLIYYSQIVNDFQKGDIAEGYSVSREKKESFPLTVTSAQKNPTAFYLCASSKRRGTDTQYFGPGTRLTVL.

The CDR3 loop reads CASSFRGAGDQPQHF. The CDR3 region has the DNA TGTGCCAGCAGTTTTAGGGGGGCCGGCGATCAGCCCCAGCATTTT. The chain links TRBV27 to TRBJ1-5; a weak D match, TRBD1 (6 bases). Trimming took 3 bases from V and 5 from J, leaving 14 bases between them. The CDR3 is 15 amino acids. Germline CDR1 MNHEY, CDR2 SMNVEV (reference sequence).

This rearrangement joins TRBV15 to TRBJ2-1; 7 nucleotides line up with TRBD2. CDR3 length: 16 residues. The J segment lost 6 bases and the V segment lost 7 bases, leaving 15 bases of the junction unmatched. Germline V lookup: CDR1 LNHNV, CDR2 YYDKDF (reference sequence). In nucleotides, the CDR3 is TGTGCCACCACTATCTTCGGAAGCGGGATGGGCAATGAGCAGTTCTTC. Translated: CATTIFGSGMGNEQFF.

The V gene is TRBV6-5, the J gene TRBJ1-2; D call uncertain. The ends were cut back, 0 bases at V and 5 bases at J, with 13 bases in the middle. This CDR3 has 15 residues. Germline CDR1 and CDR2: MNHEY and SVGAGI. CDR3 nucleotides: TGTGCCAGCAGTTACTCGATTGACGGTTCGTATGGCTACACCTTC. As protein: CASSYSIDGSYGYTF.

CDR3 sequence reads: CASSPVTGGSYTEAFF. CDR3 DNA sequence: TGTGCCAGCTCACCTGTCACAGGGGGATCGTACACTGAAGCTTTCTTT. V is TRBV18 and J is TRBJ1-1, with 8 bases fitting TRBD1. This CDR3 spans 16 amino acids. Germline V gives CDR1 KGHSH, CDR2 LQKENI. V was clipped by 3 bases and J by 3 bases; unmatched bases: 9.

V is TRBV9 and J is TRBJ1-1; weak D call: TRBD1 (5 bases). V gave up 2 bases and J gave up 5 bases, with 16 bases separating them. This CDR3 region has 15 residues. Germline assignment: CDR1 SGDLS and CDR2 YYNGEE. The CDR3 spells CASSVLQEMGTEAFF. For the CDR3, the DNA is TGTGCCAGCAGCGTCCTACAGGAGATGGGGACTGAAGCTTTCTTT.

The V call is TRBV4-1, the J call TRBJ2-3; D unclear. The CDR3 consists of 14 residues. CDR1 MGHRA and CDR2 YSYEKL come from the germline V gene. The V gene lost 0 bases and the J gene lost 8 bases, with 12 bases spanning the gap. The CDR3 reads CASSQEARAVTQYF. In DNA, the CDR3 is TGCGCCAGCAGCCAAGAGGCCCGAGCAGTTACGCAGTATTTT.

This chain joins TRBV28 and TRBJ2-7, with a weak D call TRBD1 (6 bases). CDR1 MDHEN and CDR2 SYDVKM come from the germline V gene. The CDR3 totals 15 residues. V dropped 5 bases and J dropped 3 bases, with 17 bases sitting between them. The CDR3 sequence is CASSLRGPRGYEQYF. DNA for the CDR3: TGTGCCAGCAGTCTCAGGGGACCCAGGGGCTACGAGCAGTACTTC. The full variable domain, with the rest looked up from reference TRBV28 and TRBJ2-7, is DVKVTQSSRYLVKRTGEKVFLECVQDMDHENMFWYRQDPGLGLRLIYFSYDVKMKEKGDIPEGYSVSREKKERFSLILESASTNQTSMYLCASSLRGPRGYEQYFGPGTRLTVT.

The rearrangement uses TRBV4-1 and TRBJ2-7; 8 nucleotides line up with TRBD1. Trimming at V came to 3 bases and at J to 2 bases, leaving 6 bases not matched to a gene. In germline, CDR1 is MGHRA, CDR2 YSYEKL. The CDR3 extends over 15 amino acids. CDR3 region: CASSQPDRAAYEQYF. The CDR3 nucleotides read TGCGCCAGCAGCCAGCCGGACAGGGCGGCCTACGAGCAGTACTTC.

The V gene is TRBV15, the J gene TRBJ1-2; D gene ambiguous. The CDR3 consists of 15 residues. Looked up from germline, CDR1 is LNHNV and CDR2 is YYDKDF (reference sequence). The V and J ends lost 0 bases and 4 bases respectively, with 12 bases between them. CDR3 coding DNA: TGTGCCACCAGCAGAGATCCTACTACTACCTATGGCTACACCTTC. Amino acids: CATSRDPTTTYGYTF.

The chain combines TRBV28 with TRBJ1-2, with D tentatively TRBD1 (6 bases). The CDR3 sequence is 13 residues long. Germline V gene data show CDR1 as MDHEN and CDR2 as SYDVKM. The ends were cut back, 6 bases at V and 4 bases at J, with 12 bases in the middle. The CDR3: CASSPTGFYGYTF. DNA of the CDR3: TGTGCCAGCAGCCCTACAGGGTTCTATGGCTACACCTTC.

This clone has only a few counts. J is TRBJ2-3 and V is TRBV11-2; no reliable D call. Per germline, CDR1 SGHAT and CDR2 FQNNGV. V lost 1 base and J lost 2, with 4 bases in between. This CDR3 comprises 13 residues. The CDR3 here is CASSLVLTDTQYF. The CDR3 DNA follows: TGTGCCAGCAGCTTAGTCCTCACAGATACGCAGTATTTT.

CDR3 protein: CAISESGKDSPLHF. CDR3 bases: TGTGCCATCAGTGAGTCGGGCAAGGATTCACCCCTCCACTTT. This rearrangement joins TRBV10-3 to TRBJ1-6, with D uncertain. This CDR3 region has 14 residues. V gave up 0 bases and J gave up 8 bases, with 8 bases separating them. Germline assignment: CDR1 ENHRY and CDR2 SYGVKD.

The chain links TRBV30 to TRBJ1-1, with 7 bases matching TRBD1. Germline CDR1 is GTSNPN and CDR2 is SVGIG (reference sequence). J lost 0 bases, V lost 0 bases, and 4 bases had no gene match. This CDR3 contains 15 residues. DNA of the CDR3: TGTGCCTGGAGTGTTCGAGGGGGCATGAACACTGAAGCTTTCTTT. It yields the protein CAWSVRGGMNTEAFF.